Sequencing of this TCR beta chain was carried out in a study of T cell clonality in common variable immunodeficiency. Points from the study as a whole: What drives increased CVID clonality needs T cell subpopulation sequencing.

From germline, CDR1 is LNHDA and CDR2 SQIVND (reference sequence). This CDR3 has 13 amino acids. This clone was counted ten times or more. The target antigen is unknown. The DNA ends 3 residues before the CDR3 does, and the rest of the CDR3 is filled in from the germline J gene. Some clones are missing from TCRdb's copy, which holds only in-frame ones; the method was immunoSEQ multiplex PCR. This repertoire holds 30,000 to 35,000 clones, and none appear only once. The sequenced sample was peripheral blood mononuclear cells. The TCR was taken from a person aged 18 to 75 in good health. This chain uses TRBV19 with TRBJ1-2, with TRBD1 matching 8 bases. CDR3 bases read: TGTGCCAGTAGCCTCAAGGGGGACAGGGGC. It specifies CASSLKGDRG. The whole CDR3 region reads CASSLKGDRGYTF.